A selection of T cell receptor beta chains follows, all from one sample in a study of T cells in Graves' hyperthyroidism and ophthalmopathy. TCRdb reprocessed the multiplex PCR reads via MiXCR and lists one record per CDR3 protein. The data show around 600,000 distinct CDR3 sequences, 15% to 20% seen once. Input material: blood. These receptors came from a woman between 40 and 55 years old with Graves' ophthalmopathy. Each CDR3 is given with its conserved first and last residue. The D gene is left open where the match is weak. The size field is filled for only some rows; it gives once, few, many or a size class.

V gene: TRBV5-1; clone size: -; D gene: -; J gene: TRBJ1-4; CDR3 protein: CASMESSTNEKLFF; CDR3 DNA: TGCGCCAGCATGGAATCCTCAACTAATGAAAAACTGTTTTTT
V gene: TRBV3-1; clone size: few; D gene: -; J gene: TRBJ1-2; CDR3 protein: CASSSHSTANYGYTF; CDR3 DNA: TGTGCCAGCAGCTCCCACTCGACGGCTAACTATGGCTACACCTTC
V gene: TRBV20-1; clone size: -; D gene: TRBD1; J gene: TRBJ1-1; CDR3 protein: CSARGGRGFIEAFF; CDR3 DNA: TGCAGTGCTAGGGGGGGCAGGGGGTTTATCGAAGCTTTCTTT
V gene: TRBV6-2/TRBV6-3; clone size: once; D gene: TRBD1; J gene: TRBJ1-5; CDR3 protein: CASSYSWTGNQPQHF; CDR3 DNA: TGTGCCAGCAGTTACTCTTGGACAGGGAACCAGCCCCAGCATTTT
V gene: TRBV6-1; clone size: many; D gene: -; J gene: TRBJ2-1; CDR3 protein: CASSVSIAYNEQFF; CDR3 DNA: TGTGCCAGCAGCGTCAGTATCGCCTACAATGAGCAGTTCTTC
V gene: TRBV20-1; clone size: -; D gene: -; J gene: TRBJ1-4; CDR3 protein: CSARGVRTDNEKLFF; CDR3 DNA: TGCAGTGCTAGAGGGGTTCGGACAGACAATGAAAAACTGTTTTTT
V gene: TRBV7-8; clone size: -; D gene: TRBD2; J gene: TRBJ2-1; CDR3 protein: CASSFPSTSGGAPKTYNEQFF; CDR3 DNA: TGTGCCAGCAGCTTCCCTTCGACTAGCGGGGGGGCCCCTAAAACCTACAATGAGCAGTTCTTC
V gene: TRBV2; clone size: many; D gene: TRBD2; J gene: TRBJ2-5; CDR3 protein: CASSLSGGLQETQYF; CDR3 DNA: TGTGCCAGCAGCCTTAGCGGGGGGCTCCAAGAGACCCAGTACTTC
V gene: TRBV28; clone size: few; D gene: -; J gene: TRBJ1-3; CDR3 protein: CASSPGGVSGNTIYF; CDR3 DNA: TGTGCCAGCAGTCCTGGCGGCGTCTCTGGAAACACCATATATTTT
V gene: TRBV7-2; clone size: many; D gene: TRBD1; J gene: TRBJ2-4; CDR3 protein: CASSSDRGYIQYF; CDR3 DNA: TGTGCCAGCAGTTCGGACAGGGGTTACATTCAGTACTTC